One sample yielded the 28 T cell receptor beta chains listed below, sequenced in a study of shared clonotypes between healthy human individuals. The naive CD8 fraction comprised CD45RO-negative cells positively selected for CCR7 and excluded terminally differentiated effector memory CD45RA+ cells. Libraries were prepared by immunoSEQ multiplex PCR; TCRdb keeps only in-frame clonotypes and omits some of them. The sample yields 750,000 to 1,000,000 clones, almost 95% seen once. The sequenced sample consisted of naive CD8+ T cells sorted from blood. The receptors come from a man aged 25 to 40 in good health.

This sequence joins TRBV5-1 and TRBJ2-7; D is possibly TRBD2 (5 bases). CDR3 length: 15 amino acids. Trimming shortened V by 4 bases and J by 4 bases, and 18 bases separated the two germline ends. CDR1 is SGHRS and CDR2 is YFSETQ in the germline V gene. CDR3 bases: TGCGCCAGCAGCGAAACCCGAACTAGGGCGTACGAGCAGTACTTC. Amino acid sequence: CASSETRTRAYEQYF.

The rearrangement links TRBV19 to TRBJ2-7; 10 positions match TRBD1. CDR1 LNHDA and CDR2 SQIVND come from the germline V gene (reference sequence). The CDR3 contains 14 residues. With V trimmed by 3 bases and J by 5 bases, 4 bases remained unmatched. This CDR3 is CASSMWGQGNEQYF. The CDR3 DNA sequence: TGTGCCAGTAGTATGTGGGGACAGGGGAACGAGCAGTACTTC.

This clone was recorded once. The chain has TRBV5-5 and TRBJ2-7, with D maybe TRBD1 (6 bases). CDR1 SGHKS and CDR2 YYEKEE come from the germline V gene (reference sequence). The CDR3 extends over 14 amino acids. V lost 4 bases, J lost 4 bases, and 15 bases lay in between. DNA for the CDR3: TGTGCCAGCAGCCCCATACAGGGATTTTACGAGCAGTACTTC. Translated: CASSPIQGFYEQYF.

As concerns this clone: The identical CDR3 is also encoded by other nucleotide sequences in the sample. The chain has TRBV5-1 and TRBJ2-7, with 10 bases fitting TRBD1. After removal of 2 bases from V and 4 bases from J, the junction contained 3 bases not matched to a gene. The CDR3 loop spans 14 amino acids. Germline assignment: CDR1 SGHRS and CDR2 YFSETQ. The chain's CDR3 is CASSFGTGDYEQYF. CDR3 DNA: TGCGCCAGCAGCTTCGGGACAGGGGATTACGAGCAGTACTTC.

The chain has TRBV27 and TRBJ2-1; D might be TRBD2 (5 bases). Trimming took 3 bases from V and 8 from J, leaving 17 bases between them. The germline V gene encodes CDR1 MNHEY and CDR2 SMNVEV (reference sequence). This CDR3 spans 15 amino acids. CDR3 DNA: TGTGCCAGCAGTTTCGTGGGAGAGCCGCGGGATGAGCAGTTCTTC. It encodes CASSFVGEPRDEQFF.

This clone was observed a single time. The V and J genes are TRBV14 and TRBJ2-7, with D perhaps matching TRBD1 (6 bases). The CDR3 is 16 amino acids. Germline V gene sequence: CDR1 SGHDN, CDR2 FVKESK. The V end lost 5 bases, the J end lost 3 bases, and 20 bases lay between the germline ends. The CDR3 nucleotides are TGTGCCAGCAGCGCCCTATCGGGACACCTTCTCTACGAGCAGTACTTC. This translates into CASSALSGHLLYEQYF. The full variable domain, rest sourced from reference TRBV14 and TRBJ2-7, is EAGVTQFPSHSVIEKGQTVTLRCDPISGHDNLYWYRRVMGKEIKFLLHFVKESKQDESGMPNNRFLAERTGGTYSTLKVQPAELEDSGVYFCASSALSGHLLYEQYFGPGTRLTVT.

The chain is built from TRBV5-6 and TRBJ2-3, with no clear D. CDR3 length: 13 residues. The V gene lost 4 bases and the J gene lost 0 bases, with 6 bases spanning the gap. Germline V gives CDR1 SGHDT, CDR2 YYEEEE. The CDR3 DNA reads TGTGCCAGCAGCAGCGCTAGCACAGATACGCAGTATTTT. The encoded protein is CASSSASTDTQYF.

This chain connects TRBV29-1 to TRBJ1-1, with D maybe TRBD1 (6 bases). This CDR3 has 12 residues. The germline gives CDR1 SQVTM, CDR2 ANQGSEA. Trimming took off 5 bases at V and 2 bases at J, with 9 bases between the two ends. CDR3 residues: CSVNRANTEAFF. DNA for the CDR3: TGCAGCGTTAACAGGGCTAACACTGAAGCTTTCTTT.

This chain uses TRBV27 with TRBJ2-1; TRBD2 agrees at 13 bases. The ends lost 5 bases at V and 0 bases at J; junction bases unmatched: 13. The CDR3 loop spans 20 amino acids. CDR1 is MNHEY and CDR2 is SMNVEV in the germline V gene (reference sequence). CDR3 region: CASSPRSGLAGRFSYNEQFF. In nucleotides, the CDR3 is TGTGCCAGCAGTCCTCGATCGGGACTAGCGGGAAGATTCTCCTACAATGAGCAGTTCTTC.

This clone was seen once. The V gene is TRBV5-6, the J gene TRBJ2-1; 14 nucleotides align to TRBD2. In germline, CDR1 is SGHDT, CDR2 YYEEEE. The length of the CDR3 is 16 residues. Losses at the gene ends were 4 bases for V and 8 bases for J; bases not matched to a gene: 8. CDR3 sequence (DNA): TGTGCCAGCAGCCTACCGGGACTAGCGGGAGTCTATGAGCAGTTCTTC. It translates to CASSLPGLAGVYEQFF. The entire variable domain, with the rest obtained from reference TRBV5-6 and TRBJ2-1, is as follows: DAGVTQSPTHLIKTRGQQVTLRCSPKSGHDTVSWYQQALGQGPQFIFQYYEEEERQRGNFPDRFSGHQFPNYSSELNVNALLLGDSALYLCASSLPGLAGVYEQFFGPGTRLTVL.

The chain employs TRBV28 and TRBJ1-5, with D tentatively TRBD1 (6 bases). There are 14 residues in the CDR3. The V and J ends lost 6 bases and 2 bases respectively, with 11 bases between them. Germline V gives CDR1 MDHEN, CDR2 SYDVKM. DNA for the CDR3: TGTGCCAGCAGCCCCCGACAGGGCAATCAGCCCCAGCATTTT. The encoded protein is CASSPRQGNQPQHF.

V and J are TRBV6-5 and TRBJ2-3; the D is unclear. There are 16 residues in the CDR3. V shed 4 bases and J shed 0 bases, with 14 bases lying between them. Looked up from germline, CDR1 is MNHEY and CDR2 is SVGAGI. In nucleotides, the CDR3 is TGTGCCAGCAGTTCACGGGTCCGTACTAGCACAGATACGCAGTATTTT. Amino acids: CASSSRVRTSTDTQYF.

On this clone: This sample also contains other DNA sequences that code for the same CDR3. The rearrangement uses TRBV7-9 and TRBJ1-1; unclear D gene. Deletions cut 5 bases from V and 2 bases from J, with 18 bases between. CDR1 SEHNR and CDR2 FQNEAQ come from the germline V gene (reference sequence). The CDR3 spans 16 residues. This CDR3 reads CASSPGGIRENTEAFF. The CDR3 nucleotides read TGTGCCAGCAGCCCTGGAGGGATAAGGGAAAACACTGAAGCTTTCTTT.

This rearrangement joins TRBV9 to TRBJ1-4, with 7 bases that match TRBD1. Germline CDR1 SGDLS, CDR2 YYNGEE. V lost 0 bases to trimming and J lost 3 bases; unmatched junction nucleotides: 2. The CDR3 loop spans 15 amino acids. CDR3 DNA: TGTGCCAGCAGCGTAGAAGGGACAGCTAATGAAAAACTGTTTTTT. Translating it yields CASSVEGTANEKLFF.

The CDR3 bases are TGTGCCAGCAGTTTAAGGATGACCTACGAGCAGTACTTC. Translation: CASSLRMTYEQYF. The rearrangement uses TRBV28 and TRBJ2-7, with D hard to call. The CDR3 contains 13 residues. The germline V gene has CDR1 MDHEN and CDR2 SYDVKM. Trimming removed 2 bases at V and 2 bases at J, with 7 bases between.

The V gene is TRBV7-9, the J gene TRBJ2-5; 7 bases fit TRBD2. In germline, CDR1 is SEHNR, CDR2 FQNEAQ (reference sequence). The CDR3 covers 13 residues. J was trimmed by 1 base and V by 9 bases; bases with no gene match: 5. The CDR3 bases are TGTGCCAGTCGGGAGGAAGGCCAAGAGACCCAGTACTTC. Protein: CASREEGQETQYF.

This chain links TRBV27 with TRBJ2-3; a weak D match, TRBD2 (7 bases). V was clipped by 5 bases and J by 4 bases, with 16 bases between them. CDR1 is MNHEY, CDR2 SMNVEV, per germline (reference sequence). This CDR3 is built from 15 residues. The CDR3 here is CASSLQGGVADTQYF. The DNA for the CDR3 is TGTGCCAGCAGTCTACAGGGAGGGGTCGCAGATACGCAGTATTTT.

This clone has only one observation. V and J are TRBV4-1 and TRBJ2-3, with 7 positions matching TRBD2. The V and J ends lost 4 bases and 2 bases, in that order; junction bases with no gene match: 9. Germline V CDR1 and CDR2: MGHRA, YSYEKL. There are 16 residues in the CDR3. The CDR3 DNA reads TGCGCCAGCAGCCCGGCTACCGGACTAGACACAGATACGCAGTATTTT. Its translation is CASSPATGLDTDTQYF.

This clone was recorded only once. The V call is TRBV14, the J call TRBJ2-7; D possibly matches TRBD1 or TRBD2 (5 bases each). Germline V gene sequence: CDR1 SGHDN, CDR2 FVKESK. The CDR3 length is 17 residues. Trimming pared 4 bases from V and 0 bases from J, leaving 19 bases between. The CDR3 loop is CASSRNRDGPSSYEQYF. The CDR3, as DNA: TGTGCCAGCAGCCGGAACCGGGACGGCCCGAGCTCCTACGAGCAGTACTTC.

The chain carries TRBV29-1 and TRBJ2-6, with D unclear. The CDR3 length is 14 residues. The germline gives CDR1 SQVTM, CDR2 ANQGSEA. Trimming shortened V by 5 bases and J by 3 bases, and 11 bases separated the two germline ends. CDR3 amino acids: CSVSRIGGANVLTF. DNA for the CDR3: TGCAGCGTTTCTAGGATTGGTGGGGCCAACGTCCTGACTTTC.

The rearrangement joins TRBV5-5 to TRBJ2-7; possibly TRBD2 for D (5 bases). Trimming removed 0 bases from V and 2 bases from J, with 12 bases in between. Germline V lookup: CDR1 SGHKS, CDR2 YYEKEE (reference sequence). This CDR3 contains 15 residues. CDR3 nucleotides: TGTGCCAGCAGCTTGGAGGGAGTAGGGACCTACGAGCAGTACTTC. Amino acids: CASSLEGVGTYEQYF.

As for this clone: The sample has other DNA sequences that encode this CDR3 too. V usage is TRBV6-5 and J usage is TRBJ2-2, with D uncertain. Trimming removed 5 bases at V and 6 bases at J, with 7 bases between. Germline-derived CDR1 and CDR2 are MNHEY and SVGAGI. This CDR3 is 12 amino acids long. The CDR3 is CASSPLSGELFF. The CDR3 DNA is TGTGCCAGCAGTCCCCTGTCCGGGGAGCTGTTTTTT.

This chain uses TRBV4-1 with TRBJ2-7, with 13 nucleotides matching TRBD2. V lost 0 bases to trimming and J lost 2 bases; unmatched junction nucleotides: 4. This CDR3 is built from 17 residues. Germline CDR1 is MGHRA and CDR2 is YSYEKL. DNA of the CDR3: TGCGCCAGCAGCCAAGATCAGGGGACTAGCGGGGCCTACGAGCAGTACTTC. It codes for CASSQDQGTSGAYEQYF.

This chain joins TRBV6-1 and TRBJ2-7; D is ambiguous. This CDR3 comprises 13 residues. V dropped 3 bases and J dropped 2 bases, with 8 bases sitting between them. Germline values: CDR1 MNHNS, CDR2 SASEGT. CDR3 protein: CASSDGSPYEQYF. As DNA, the CDR3 is TGTGCCAGCAGTGATGGATCCCCCTACGAGCAGTACTTC.

This chain joins TRBV13 and TRBJ2-2; D remains ambiguous. This CDR3 region has 15 residues. V gave up 5 bases and J gave up 2 bases, with 12 bases separating them. CDR1 PRHDT and CDR2 FYEKMQ come from the germline V gene (reference sequence). The CDR3 region is CASSRWTGNTGELFF. In DNA, the CDR3 is TGTGCCAGCAGCCGGTGGACGGGTAACACCGGGGAGCTGTTTTTT.

V and J are TRBV7-9 and TRBJ2-7; D gene uncertain. The germline V gene has CDR1 SEHNR and CDR2 FQNEAQ (reference sequence). V shed 5 bases and J shed 4 bases, with 18 bases lying between them. CDR3 length equals 15 residues. The CDR3 spells CASSDGRITFYEQYF. In DNA, the CDR3 is TGTGCCAGCAGCGACGGGCGGATTACCTTTTACGAGCAGTACTTC.

This clone was observed once. V gene TRBV27 combines with J gene TRBJ2-7, with 7 bases fitting TRBD1. With V trimmed by 0 bases and J by 5 bases, 10 bases remained unmatched. Germline V CDR1 and CDR2: MNHEY, SMNVEV (reference sequence). The CDR3 totals 16 residues. The CDR3 reads CASSLSAWTGADEQYF. The CDR3 DNA follows: TGTGCCAGCAGTTTATCGGCATGGACAGGCGCGGACGAGCAGTACTTC.

This rearrangement joins TRBV20-1 to TRBJ1-2; tentatively, D is TRBD1 (5 bases). Germline assignment: CDR1 DFQATT and CDR2 SNEGSKA (reference sequence). This CDR3 comprises 11 residues. With 5 bases removed from V and 7 bases from J, the gap between germline ends came to 11 bases. CDR3 sequence: CSAGGASGYTF. Here the CDR3 DNA reads TGCAGTGCTGGCGGGGCGTCTGGCTACACCTTC.